One T cell receptor beta chain is described in this entry. The antigen remains undetermined. Given a much more abundant clone one base away, this may be a read error. It was with a sample-barcoded 5' primer and a J-beta primer mix that a second PCR of roughly 7 to 12 cycles was run. Each cDNA molecule carried a tag from a template-switch adaptor that contained 12 random nucleotides. Samples each returned at least 2.5 million CDR3-containing paired-end reads. Each CDR3 protein gets one entry after TCRdb re-called the 5' RACE reads with MiXCR. The table records 650,000 or so distinct CDR3 sequences, under 65% of them present only once. These data belong to a study of blood T cells in healthy people across ages. Study-level points and caveats: Using unsorted PBMCs precluded a conclusive naive versus antigen-experienced comparison.

This CDR3 contains 17 residues. Germline V gene lookup returns CDR1 SGHNT and CDR2 YYREEE (reference sequence). The chain has TRBV5-4 and TRBJ2-5; 14 nucleotides align to TRBD2. Sequencing input: blood. This clonotype was obtained from a woman at least 80 years old in good health. CDR3 sequence reads: CASSSGTSGGQQGTQYF. Here the CDR3 DNA reads TGTGCCAGCAGCTCTGGGACTAGCGGGGGCCAGCAAGGGACCCAGTACTTC.